This T cell receptor (beta chain) emerged from a study of OX40 agonist ivuxolimab in advanced cancers. Study-level background: One patient with hepatocellular carcinoma and two with cutaneous melanoma, three in all, had partial responses.

Worth noting for this clone: No antigen is known for it.

Whole-study findings and limits: Low normalized T-cell clonal expansion was also seen in some nonresponders.

The method was immunoSEQ multiplex PCR; TCRdb's version includes in-frame clones alone and lacks a portion of them. The sample lists roughly 29,000 clones, roughly 86% seen once, with roughly 19% in the top ten. The sequence derives from an adult with an advanced solid tumor such as melanoma, head and neck, liver or kidney cancer. This specimen consisted of CD4+ or CD8+ T cells sorted from blood, obtained in a trial of the OX40 agonist ivuxolimab.

The CDR3 DNA reads as TGTGCCAGCACTCTTTACAGGGACACTCAAGAGACCCAGTACTTC. It encodes CASTLYRDTQETQYF. The J gene is TRBJ2-5, the V gene TRBV2, with D possibly TRBD1 on 6 matching bases. The CDR3 loop spans 15 amino acids. V lost 7 bases and J 2 bases, leaving 17 bases between the germline ends. CDR1 SNHLY and CDR2 FYNNEI come from the germline V gene.